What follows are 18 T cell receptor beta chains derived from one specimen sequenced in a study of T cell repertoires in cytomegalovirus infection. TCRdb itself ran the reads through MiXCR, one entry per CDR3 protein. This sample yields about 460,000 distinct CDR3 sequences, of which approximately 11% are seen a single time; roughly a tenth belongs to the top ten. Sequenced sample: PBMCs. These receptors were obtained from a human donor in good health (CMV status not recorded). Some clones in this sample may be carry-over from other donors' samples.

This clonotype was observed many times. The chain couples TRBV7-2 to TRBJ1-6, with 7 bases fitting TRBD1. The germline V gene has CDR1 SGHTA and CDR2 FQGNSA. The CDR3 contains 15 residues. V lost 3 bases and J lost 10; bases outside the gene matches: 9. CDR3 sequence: CASSFQGGEVSPLHF. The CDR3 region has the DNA TGTGCCAGCAGCTTTCAGGGGGGAGAAGTCTCACCCCTCCACTTT.

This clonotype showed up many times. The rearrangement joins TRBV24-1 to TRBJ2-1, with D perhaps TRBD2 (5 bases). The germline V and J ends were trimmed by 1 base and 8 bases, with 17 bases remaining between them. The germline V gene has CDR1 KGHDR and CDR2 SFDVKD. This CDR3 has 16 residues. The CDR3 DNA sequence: TGTGCCACCAGTGATTTAAAGGACTCAAAAGGGTATGAGCAGTTCTTC. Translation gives CATSDLKDSKGYEQFF.

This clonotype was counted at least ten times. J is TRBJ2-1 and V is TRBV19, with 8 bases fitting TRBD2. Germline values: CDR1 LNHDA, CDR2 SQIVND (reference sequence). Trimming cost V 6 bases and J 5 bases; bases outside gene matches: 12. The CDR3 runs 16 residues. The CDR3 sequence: CASRFTSGVRNNEQFF. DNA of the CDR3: TGTGCCAGTAGATTCACTAGCGGCGTTCGGAACAATGAGCAGTTCTTC.

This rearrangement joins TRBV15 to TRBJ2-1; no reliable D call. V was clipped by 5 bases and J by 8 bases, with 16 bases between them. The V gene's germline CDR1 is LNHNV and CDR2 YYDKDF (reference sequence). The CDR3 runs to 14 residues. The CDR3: CATSPRGASDEQFF. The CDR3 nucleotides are TGTGCCACCAGCCCCCGAGGAGCCAGCGATGAGCAGTTCTTC. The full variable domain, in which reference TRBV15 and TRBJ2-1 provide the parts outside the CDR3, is DAMVIQNPRYQVTQFGKPVTLSCSQTLNHNVMYWYQQKSSQAPKLLFHYYDKDFNNEADTPDNFQSRRPNTSFCFLDIRSPGLGDTAMYLCATSPRGASDEQFFGPGTRLTVL.

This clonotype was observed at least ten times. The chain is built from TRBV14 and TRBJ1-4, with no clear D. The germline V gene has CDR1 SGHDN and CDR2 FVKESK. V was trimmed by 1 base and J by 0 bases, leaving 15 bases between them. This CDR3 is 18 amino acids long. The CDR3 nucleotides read TGTGCCAGCAGCCAAGGAGGCGGAGGGTTCGCAACTAATGAAAAACTGTTTTTT. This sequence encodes CASSQGGGGFATNEKLFF.

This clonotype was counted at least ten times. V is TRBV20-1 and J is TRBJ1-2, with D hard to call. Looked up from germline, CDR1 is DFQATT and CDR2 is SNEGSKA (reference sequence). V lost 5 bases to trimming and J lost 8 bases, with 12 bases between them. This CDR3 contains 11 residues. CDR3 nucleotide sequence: TGCAGTGCTCGGTGGGCGCGGGGCTACACCTTC. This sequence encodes CSARWARGYTF.

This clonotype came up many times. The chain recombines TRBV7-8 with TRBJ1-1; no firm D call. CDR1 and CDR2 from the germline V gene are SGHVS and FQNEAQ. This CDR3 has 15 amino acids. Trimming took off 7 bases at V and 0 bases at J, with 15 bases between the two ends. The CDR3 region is CASNPNARMNTEAFF. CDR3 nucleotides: TGTGCCAGCAACCCAAACGCACGGATGAACACTGAAGCTTTCTTT. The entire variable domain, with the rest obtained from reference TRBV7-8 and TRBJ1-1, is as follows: GAGVSQSPRYKVAKRGQDVALRCDPISGHVSLFWYQQALGQGPEFLTYFQNEAQLDKSGLPSDRFFAERPEGSVSTLKIQRTQQEDSAVYLCASNPNARMNTEAFFGQGTRLTVV.

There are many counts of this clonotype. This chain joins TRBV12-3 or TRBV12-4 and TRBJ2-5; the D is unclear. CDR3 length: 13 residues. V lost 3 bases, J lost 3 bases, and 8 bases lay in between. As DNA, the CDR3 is TGTGCCAGCAGTTTGGAGCTGGAAGAGACCCAGTACTTC. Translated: CASSLELEETQYF.

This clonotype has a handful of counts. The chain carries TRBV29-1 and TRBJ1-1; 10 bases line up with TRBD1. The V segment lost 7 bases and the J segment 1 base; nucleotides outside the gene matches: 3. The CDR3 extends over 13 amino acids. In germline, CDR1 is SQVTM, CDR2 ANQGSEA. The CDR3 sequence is CSARTGGNTEAFF. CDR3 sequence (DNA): TGCAGCGCCCGGACAGGGGGGAACACTGAAGCTTTCTTT.

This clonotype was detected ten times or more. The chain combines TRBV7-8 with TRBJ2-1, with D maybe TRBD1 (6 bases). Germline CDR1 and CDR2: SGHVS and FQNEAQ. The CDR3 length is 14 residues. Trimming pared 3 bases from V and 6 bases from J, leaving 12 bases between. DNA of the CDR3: TGTGCCAGCAGCTTTCCAGGACAGCCCAATGAGCAGTTCTTC. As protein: CASSFPGQPNEQFF. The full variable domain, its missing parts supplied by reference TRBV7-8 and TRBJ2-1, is GAGVSQSPRYKVAKRGQDVALRCDPISGHVSLFWYQQALGQGPEFLTYFQNEAQLDKSGLPSDRFFAERPEGSVSTLKIQRTQQEDSAVYLCASSFPGQPNEQFFGPGTRLTVL.

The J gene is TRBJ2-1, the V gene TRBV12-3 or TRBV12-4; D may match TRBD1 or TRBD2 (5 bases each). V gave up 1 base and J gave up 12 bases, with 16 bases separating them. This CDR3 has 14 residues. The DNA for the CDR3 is TGTGCCAGCAGTTTAGGGGGACCGTTATTCGGGCAGTTCTTC. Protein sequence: CASSLGGPLFGQFF.

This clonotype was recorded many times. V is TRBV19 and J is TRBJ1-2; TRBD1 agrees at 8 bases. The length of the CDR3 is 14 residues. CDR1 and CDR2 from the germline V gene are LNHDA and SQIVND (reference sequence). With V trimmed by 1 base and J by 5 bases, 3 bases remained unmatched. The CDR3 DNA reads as TGTGCCAGTAGTATAGGGACAGGGTTGTATGGCTACACCTTC. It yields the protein CASSIGTGLYGYTF. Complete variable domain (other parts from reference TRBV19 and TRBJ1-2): DGGITQSPKYLFRKEGQNVTLSCEQNLNHDAMYWYRQDPGQGLRLIYYSQIVNDFQKGDIAEGYSVSREKKESFPLTVTSAQKNPTAFYLCASSIGTGLYGYTFGSGTRLTVV.

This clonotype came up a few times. Here the CDR3 DNA reads TGCAGCGTTGGAATAACTAATGAAAAACTGTTTTTT. Translating gives CSVGITNEKLFF. The chain joins TRBV29-1 to TRBJ1-4; D is unclear. V lost 4 bases and J lost 1, with 4 bases in between. Looked up from germline, CDR1 is SQVTM and CDR2 is ANQGSEA. The CDR3 spans 12 residues.

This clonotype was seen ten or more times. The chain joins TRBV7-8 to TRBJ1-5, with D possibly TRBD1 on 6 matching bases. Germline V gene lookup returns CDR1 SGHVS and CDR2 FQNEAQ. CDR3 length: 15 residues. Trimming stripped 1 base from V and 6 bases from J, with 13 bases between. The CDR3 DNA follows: TGTGCCAGCAGCTTAGAAAGGGGGGGGGGTCAGCCCCAGCATTTT. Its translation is CASSLERGGGQPQHF.

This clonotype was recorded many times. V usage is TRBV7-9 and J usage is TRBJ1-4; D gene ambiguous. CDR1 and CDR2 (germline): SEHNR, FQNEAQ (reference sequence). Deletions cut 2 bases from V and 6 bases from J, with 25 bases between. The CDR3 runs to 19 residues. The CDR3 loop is CASSLKEPNTRRDYEKLFF. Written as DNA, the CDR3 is TGTGCCAGCAGCTTAAAGGAGCCGAACACTCGGAGGGATTATGAAAAACTGTTTTTT.

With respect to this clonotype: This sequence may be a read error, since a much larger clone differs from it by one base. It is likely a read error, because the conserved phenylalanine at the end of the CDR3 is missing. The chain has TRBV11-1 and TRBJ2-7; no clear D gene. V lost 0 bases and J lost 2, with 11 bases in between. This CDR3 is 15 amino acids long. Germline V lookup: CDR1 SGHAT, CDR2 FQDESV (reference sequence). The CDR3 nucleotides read TGTGCCAGCAGCTTAGCGCGTATAGGGCCCTACGAGCAGTACTCC. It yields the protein CASSLARIGPYEQYS.

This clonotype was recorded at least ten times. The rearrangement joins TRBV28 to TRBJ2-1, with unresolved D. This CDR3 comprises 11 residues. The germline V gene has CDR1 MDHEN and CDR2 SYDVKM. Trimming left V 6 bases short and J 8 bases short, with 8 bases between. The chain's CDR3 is CASSLRDEQFF. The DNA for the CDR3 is TGTGCCAGCAGCTTAAGGGATGAGCAGTTCTTC.

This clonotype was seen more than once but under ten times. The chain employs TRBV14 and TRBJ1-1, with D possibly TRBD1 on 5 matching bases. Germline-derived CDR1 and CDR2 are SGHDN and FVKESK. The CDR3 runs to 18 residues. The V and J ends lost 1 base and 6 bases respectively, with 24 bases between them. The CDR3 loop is CASSQVGIGTPLNPEAFF. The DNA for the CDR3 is TGTGCCAGCAGCCAAGTTGGAATCGGGACTCCCCTTAACCCTGAAGCTTTCTTT.